This T cell receptor beta chain stems from a study of blood T cells in healthy people across ages. Each donor's blood draw was approximately 10 milliliters of peripheral blood. Comments on this clonotype: Its antigen is not known.

Then a second PCR, running about 6 to 11 cycles, was carried out with a sample-barcoded 5' primer and a J-beta primer mix. Each cDNA molecule received a tag from a template-switch adaptor that had 12 random nucleotides. TCRdb fed the 5' RACE reads into MiXCR, producing one record per CDR3 protein. Of some 750,000 distinct CDR3 sequences listed, 22% are singletons. Study-level points and caveats: Since the PBMCs were unsorted, naive and antigen-experienced cells could not be conclusively compared. The study lacked donor CMV status, which possibly confounded expanded clonotype changes.

The CDR3 contains 15 residues. With V trimmed by 1 base and J by 9 bases, 7 bases remained unmatched. Germline CDR1 and CDR2: SGHTA and FQGNSA. Input material: blood. This sequence joins TRBV7-2 and TRBJ1-5; 9 bases are a match to TRBD1. The sequence was collected from an older man in good health. The CDR3, as DNA: TGTGCCAGCAGCTTAGGGACAGGGGACATCAGGCCCCAGCATTTT. Its translation is CASSLGTGDIRPQHF.